This T cell receptor (beta chain) was identified during a study of blood T cell repertoires in COVID-19. The CDR3 has 14 amino acids. Germline loops: CDR1 SGHDT, CDR2 YYEEEE. V gave up 6 bases and J gave up 0 bases, with 13 bases separating them. Per the study methods: Researchers report that nucleated cell counts were estimated from reference gene primer amplification. Produced via immunoSEQ multiplex PCR; TCRdb's table is partial and in-frame only. V and J calls plus clone size are reproduced from that table; the DNA served to infer D and trimming. The sample contains about 370,000 clones, roughly nine tenths of which appear only once. Recovery among Cohort 3 donors was established by two negative PCRs, clearance, or symptom resolution.

Material: PBMCs or T cells enriched from blood (not recorded which). The chain carries TRBV5-6 and TRBJ2-7; no clear D gene. The sequence was collected from a young man who had recovered from COVID-19. Here the CDR3 reads CASNKMIYSYEQYF. The CDR3 bases are TGTGCCAGCAACAAGATGATTTACTCCTACGAGCAGTACTTC.